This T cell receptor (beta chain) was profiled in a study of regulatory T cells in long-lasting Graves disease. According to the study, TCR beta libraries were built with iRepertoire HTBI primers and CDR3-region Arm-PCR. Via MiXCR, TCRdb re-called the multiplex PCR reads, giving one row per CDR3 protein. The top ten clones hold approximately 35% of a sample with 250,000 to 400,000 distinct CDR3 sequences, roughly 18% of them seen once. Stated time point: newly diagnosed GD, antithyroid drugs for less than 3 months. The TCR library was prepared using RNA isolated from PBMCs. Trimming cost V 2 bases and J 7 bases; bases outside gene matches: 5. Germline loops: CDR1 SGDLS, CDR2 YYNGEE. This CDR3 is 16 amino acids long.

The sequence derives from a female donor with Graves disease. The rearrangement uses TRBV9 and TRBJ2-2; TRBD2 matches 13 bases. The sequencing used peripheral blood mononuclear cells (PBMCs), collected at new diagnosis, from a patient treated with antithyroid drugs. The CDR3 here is CASSVTSGRAFGELFF. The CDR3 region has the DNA TGTGCCAGCAGCGTCACTAGCGGGAGGGCCTTCGGGGAGCTGTTTTTT.